This T cell receptor beta chain was documented in a study of blood T cell repertoires in COVID-19. The assay was immunoSEQ multiplex PCR, and TCRdb's table has in-frame clones only and misses some. Here the sample spans approximately 61,000 clones, 70% to 90% being singletons. The CDR3 spans 18 residues. V shed 2 bases and J shed 2 bases, with 16 bases lying between them. Germline values: CDR1 ENHRY, CDR2 SYGVKD. The chain employs TRBV10-3 and TRBJ1-6, with D perhaps matching TRBD1 (5 bases). The receptor's source is a man in his 70s with acute or convalescent COVID-19. Sequences were obtained from peripheral blood. This CDR3 is CAISERPPGEAYNSPLHF. In DNA form, the CDR3 reads TGTGCCATCAGTGAGCGGCCCCCGGGGGAGGCCTATAATTCACCCCTCCACTTT.